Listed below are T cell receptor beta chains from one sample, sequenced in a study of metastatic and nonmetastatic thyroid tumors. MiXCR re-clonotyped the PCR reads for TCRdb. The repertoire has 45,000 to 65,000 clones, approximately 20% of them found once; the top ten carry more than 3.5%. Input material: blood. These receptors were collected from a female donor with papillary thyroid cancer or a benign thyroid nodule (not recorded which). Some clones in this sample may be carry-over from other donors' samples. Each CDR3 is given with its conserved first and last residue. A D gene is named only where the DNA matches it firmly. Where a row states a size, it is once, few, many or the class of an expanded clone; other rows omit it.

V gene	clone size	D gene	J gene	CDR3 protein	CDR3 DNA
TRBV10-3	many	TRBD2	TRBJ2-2	CAISLAEGTGELFF	TGTGCCATCAGCCTAGCGGAGGGCACCGGGGAGCTGTTTTTT
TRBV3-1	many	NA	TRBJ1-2	CASSQGYGGTDTF	TGTGCCAGCAGCCAAGGGTATGGGGGTACAGACACCTTC
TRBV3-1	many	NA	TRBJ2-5	CASSQGLTIAASGETQYF	TGTGCCAGCAGCCAAGGTCTCACAATCGCGGCGTCGGGAGAGACCCAGTACTTC
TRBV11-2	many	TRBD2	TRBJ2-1	CASSRTSGVDEQFF	TGTGCCAGCAGCCGGACTAGCGGGGTTGATGAGCAGTTCTTC
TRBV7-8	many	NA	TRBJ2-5	CASSPRRSQETQYF	TGTGCCAGCAGCCCCCGGAGGAGCCAAGAGACCCAGTACTTC
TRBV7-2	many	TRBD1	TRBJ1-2	CASSPGGHGSTGYTF	TGTGCCAGCAGTCCAGGGGGACATGGATCGACTGGCTACACCTTC
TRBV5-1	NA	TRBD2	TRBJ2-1	CASILVLAPSYNEQFF	TGCGCCAGCATCTTAGTACTAGCGCCCTCCTACAATGAGCAGTTCTTC
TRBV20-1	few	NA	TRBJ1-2	CSARDLLLGYTF	TGCAGTGCTAGAGATTTATTGCTCGGCTACACCTTC
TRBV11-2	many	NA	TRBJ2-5	CASSLRPLAQETQYF	TGTGCCAGCAGCTTACGGCCGCTAGCGCAGGAGACCCAGTACTTC
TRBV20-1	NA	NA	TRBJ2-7	CSARPVKWSYDQYF	TGCAGTGCTAGACCGGTCAAGTGGTCCTACGATCAGTACTTC
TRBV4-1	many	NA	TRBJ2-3	CASSQGQTRTDTQYF	TGCGCCAGCAGCCAAGGGCAGACTAGGACTGATACGCAGTATTTT
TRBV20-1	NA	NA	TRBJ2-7	CSARGPRTYEQYF	TGCAGTGCTAGAGGCCCACGGACCTACGAGCAGTACTTC
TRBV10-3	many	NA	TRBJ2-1	CAISESKGGADNEQFF	TGTGCCATCAGTGAGTCGAAAGGCGGGGCTGACAATGAGCAGTTCTTC
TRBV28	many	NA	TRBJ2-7	CASSFFRGTSYEQYF	TGTGCCAGCAGTTTCTTCAGGGGAACCAGCTACGAGCAGTACTTC
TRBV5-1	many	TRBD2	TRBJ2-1	CASSLITSGRHNEQFF	TGCGCCAGCAGCTTGATCACTAGCGGGAGGCACAATGAGCAGTTCTTC
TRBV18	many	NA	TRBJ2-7	CASSPPPRSSSYEQYF	TGTGCCAGCTCACCACCTCCGAGGTCCAGCTCCTACGAGCAGTACTTC
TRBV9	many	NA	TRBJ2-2	CASSAWTANTGELFF	TGTGCCAGCAGCGCCTGGACAGCGAACACCGGGGAGCTGTTTTTT
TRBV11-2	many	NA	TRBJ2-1	CASSLGDSLGEQFF	TGTGCCAGCAGCTTAGGGGACTCCCTAGGGGAGCAGTTCTTC
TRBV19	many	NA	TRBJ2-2	CASSIGTSGELFF	TGTGCCAGTAGTATCGGGACATCCGGGGAGCTGTTTTTT
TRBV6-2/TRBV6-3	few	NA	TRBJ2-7	CASMPSLRYEQYF	TGTGCCAGCATGCCTAGTCTTAGGTACGAGCAGTACTTC
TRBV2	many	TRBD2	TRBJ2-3	CASSEGAGADTQYF	TGTGCCAGCAGTGAAGGGGCGGGGGCAGATACGCAGTATTTT
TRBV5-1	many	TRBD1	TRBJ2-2	CASSPGQSNTGELFF	TGCGCCAGCAGCCCGGGACAGTCGAACACCGGGGAGCTGTTTTTT
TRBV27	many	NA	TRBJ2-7	CASSSGTAGRGEQYF	TGTGCCAGCAGTTCCGGGACAGCCGGGAGGGGCGAGCAGTACTTC
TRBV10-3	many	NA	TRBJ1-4	CAISEGFATNEKLFF	TGTGCCATCAGTGAAGGCTTTGCAACTAATGAAAAACTGTTTTTT
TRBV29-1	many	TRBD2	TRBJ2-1	CSAPGGNEQFF	TGCAGCGCCCCCGGGGGGAATGAGCAGTTCTTC
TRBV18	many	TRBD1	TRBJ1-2	CASSQDRAYYGYTF	TGTGCCAGCTCTCAGGACAGGGCCTACTATGGCTACACCTTC
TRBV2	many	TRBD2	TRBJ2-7	CASSELGLAGEGAEQYF	TGTGCCAGCAGTGAGCTGGGACTAGCGGGAGAGGGGGCCGAGCAGTACTTC
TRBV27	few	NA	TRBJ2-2	CASSLFVEGGELFF	TGTGCCAGCAGCTTATTCGTGGAGGGCGGGGAGCTGTTTTTT
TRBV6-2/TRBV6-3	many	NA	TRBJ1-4	CASSSLMGEKLFF	TGTGCCAGCAGTTCCTTAATGGGAGAAAAACTGTTTTTT
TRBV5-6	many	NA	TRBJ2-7	CASSLAQESLVSYEQYF	TGTGCCAGCAGCTTGGCCCAAGAGTCACTCGTCTCCTACGAGCAGTACTTC
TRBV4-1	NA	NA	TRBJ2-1	CASSQPGRGYNEQFF	TGCGCCAGCAGCCAACCGGGACGCGGTTACAATGAGCAGTTCTTC
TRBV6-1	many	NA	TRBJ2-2	CASNSNTGELFF	TGTGCCAGCAATTCGAACACCGGGGAGCTGTTTTTT
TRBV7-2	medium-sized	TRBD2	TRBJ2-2	CASSLSLAGKGELFF	TGTGCCAGCAGCTTATCACTAGCGGGAAAGGGGGAGCTGTTTTTT
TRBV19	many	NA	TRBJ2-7	CASRNRGEQYF	TGTGCCAGTAGAAACCGCGGCGAGCAGTACTTC
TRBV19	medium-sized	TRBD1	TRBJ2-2	CASSILGQATGELFF	TGTGCCAGTAGTATTTTGGGACAGGCGACCGGGGAGCTGTTTTTT
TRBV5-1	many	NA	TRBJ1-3	CASSSGDFSGNTIYF	TGCGCCAGCAGCTCGGGGGACTTCTCTGGAAACACCATATATTTT
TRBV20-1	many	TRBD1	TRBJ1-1	CSARIAGGLMNTEAFF	TGCAGTGCTAGGATCGCAGGGGGCTTGATGAACACTGAAGCTTTCTTT
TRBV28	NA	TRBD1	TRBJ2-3	CASRLSGGRTDTQYF	TGTGCCAGCAGGTTATCAGGGGGAAGGACAGATACGCAGTATTTT
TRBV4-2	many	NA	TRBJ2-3	CASSQQAGPDTQYF	TGTGCCAGCAGCCAACAGGCGGGACCAGATACGCAGTATTTT
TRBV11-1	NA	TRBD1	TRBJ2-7	CASSRQGAIFQQYF	TGTGCCAGCAGCCGACAGGGGGCGATCTTCCAGCAGTACTTC
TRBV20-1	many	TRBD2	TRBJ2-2	CSAIAGLTGELFF	TGCAGTGCTATAGCGGGGCTCACCGGGGAGCTGTTTTTT
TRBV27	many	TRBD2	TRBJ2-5	CASSSGLAQETQYF	TGTGCCAGCAGTTCGGGACTAGCCCAAGAGACCCAGTACTTC
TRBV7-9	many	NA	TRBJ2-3	CASSLVQPGTDTQYF	TGTGCCAGCAGCTTAGTACAGCCTGGTACAGATACGCAGTATTTT
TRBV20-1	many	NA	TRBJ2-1	CSALGPGSSYNEQFF	TGCAGTGCCCTGGGCCCTGGGAGCTCCTACAATGAGCAGTTCTTC
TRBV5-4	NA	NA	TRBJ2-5	CASISRRAGETQYF	TGTGCCAGCATCAGTCGTCGGGCGGGGGAGACCCAGTACTTC
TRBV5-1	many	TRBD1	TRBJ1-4	CASGHRGATNEKLFF	TGCGCCAGCGGCCACAGGGGAGCAACTAATGAAAAACTGTTTTTT
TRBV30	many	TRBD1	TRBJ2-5	CACLGQGRAQETQYF	TGTGCCTGCCTAGGACAGGGGAGGGCCCAAGAGACCCAGTACTTC
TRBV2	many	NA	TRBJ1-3	CASSASGRPGNTIYF	TGTGCCAGCAGTGCCTCCGGGAGGCCTGGAAACACCATATATTTT
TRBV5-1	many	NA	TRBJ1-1	CASSPQPGVTNTEAFF	TGCGCCAGCAGCCCGCAACCGGGAGTTACGAACACTGAAGCTTTCTTT
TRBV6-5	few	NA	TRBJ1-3	CASSYVSTIYF	TGTGCCAGCAGTTATGTGAGCACCATATATTTT
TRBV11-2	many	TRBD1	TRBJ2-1	CASSPGQAYNEQFF	TGTGCCAGCAGCCCGGGACAGGCCTACAATGAGCAGTTCTTC
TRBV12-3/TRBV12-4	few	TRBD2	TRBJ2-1	CASSSLAGLNREQFF	TGTGCCAGCAGTTCTTTAGCGGGATTAAACAGAGAGCAGTTCTTC
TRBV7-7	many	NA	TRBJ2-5	CASSLLGGRETQYF	TGTGCTAGCAGCTTGCTAGGAGGGCGGGAGACCCAGTACTTC
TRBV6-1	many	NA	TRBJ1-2	CASIPTGSSGYTF	TGTGCCAGCATCCCGACAGGTTCGTCGGGCTACACCTTC